These T cell receptor beta chains were read from a single sample in a study of cytotoxic CD8 clonotypes in ibrutinib-treated CLL. Sequencing used immunoSEQ multiplex PCR; TCRdb keeps in-frame clones, though not all of them. The sample carries approximately 45,000 clones, approximately 65% recorded once. Sequenced material: PBMCs, taken after 24 months of ibrutinib treatment. The receptors stem from a human donor with chronic lymphocytic leukemia. CDR3s include the opening cysteine and the closing phenylalanine or tryptophan. The order of the fields is clone size, J gene, D gene, V gene, CDR3 protein. D genes are given only for firm matches. Only some rows state a clone size, as once, few, many or a class for expanded clones.

>.|TRBJ1-2|.|TRBV2
CASSPGDNYGYTF
>.|TRBJ1-6|.|TRBV11-3
CAGESKENSPLHF
>few|TRBJ1-1|TRBD1|TRBV6-1
CASSAGQGFTEAFF
>.|TRBJ2-7|.|TRBV6-5
CASRFGRGLGEQYF
>.|TRBJ2-7|.|TRBV28
CASSHPGGFYEQYF
>.|TRBJ2-5|.|TRBV29-1
CSTDRETQYF
>.|TRBJ2-2|TRBD2|TRBV27
CASSLWLAGTGELFF
>.|TRBJ1-5|.|TRBV19
CASSNNYQPQHF
>few|TRBJ1-2|.|TRBV28
CASSPTGGPYGYTF
>.|TRBJ2-2|.|TRBV7-3
CASSWGGTNTGELFF
>.|TRBJ2-2|TRBD2|TRBV18
CASSPRTSNTGELFF
>.|TRBJ1-3|.|TRBV5-1
CASSLGGASGNTIYF
>few|TRBJ1-1|TRBD1|TRBV4-2
CASSQGTGIGAFF
>.|TRBJ2-2|.|TRBV19
CASSISGINTGELFF
>.|TRBJ2-3|.|TRBV6-6
CASSPPRHSDTQYF
>.|TRBJ2-7|.|TRBV2
CASIDLPRGLGIYEQYF
>.|TRBJ2-5|TRBD2|TRBV5-6
CASSLMGLAGIEQETQYF
>few|TRBJ2-7|.|TRBV27
CASSFRSEQYF
>many|TRBJ2-5|TRBD2|TRBV19
CASSFILARKETQYF
>.|TRBJ2-5|TRBD2|TRBV6-5
CASSYVRGGTKTQYF
>.|TRBJ2-3|.|TRBV6-1
CAGQGPPTDTQYF
>.|TRBJ1-5|.|TRBV19
CASSNKPAGALGQPQHF
>.|TRBJ1-5|.|TRBV4-1
CASSRKPGLWNQPQHF
>many|TRBJ1-2|.|TRBV5-1
CASSNLGGVDGYTF
>.|TRBJ2-2|TRBD2|TRBV7-2
CASSLMDPSRGGNTGELFF
>.|TRBJ2-3|TRBD2|TRBV30
CAWSRRGGTDTQYF
>.|TRBJ1-2|.|TRBV30
CAWSVKGDGGYTF
>.|TRBJ2-3|TRBD2|TRBV6-5
CASRPLAGGGDTQYF
>.|TRBJ2-7|TRBD1|TRBV29-1
CSAARGTAKYEQYF
>.|TRBJ2-2|TRBD2|TRBV6-1
CASSTLAGVGGELFF
>few|TRBJ2-6|.|TRBV5-1
CASSLGDGANVLTF
>.|TRBJ2-3|TRBD2|TRBV19
CASSFSTGTSVRTDTQYF
>.|TRBJ2-5|.|TRBV9
CASSPRTMAGSRTQYF
>.|TRBJ2-3|TRBD2|TRBV5-1
CASSRTSVSTDTQYF
>few|TRBJ2-5|.|TRBV4-1
CASSHRAQETQYF
>.|TRBJ2-5|TRBD2|TRBV9
CASSVESSGRAGETQYF
>.|TRBJ2-3|TRBD1|TRBV5-6
CASSLVITGGSTDTQYF
>.|TRBJ1-5|.|TRBV28
CAAHPGVGNQPQHF
>.|TRBJ2-2|.|TRBV7-9
CASSSPRGVRTGELFF
>.|TRBJ2-1|.|TRBV27
CASSLKGTYNEQFF
>.|TRBJ2-1|.|TRBV2
CASRANRDEQFF
>.|TRBJ1-2|TRBD1|TRBV5-1
CASSLTSGTGHYGYTF
>.|TRBJ1-3|.|TRBV5-6
CASSLRVGNTIYF
>.|TRBJ2-7|.|TRBV7-4
CASSWDTPMEDEQYF
>.|TRBJ1-1|TRBD1|TRBV19
CASSNWDRVAAFF
>.|TRBJ2-7|.|TRBV9
CASSSEGRSLMKQYF
>.|TRBJ1-6|TRBD1|TRBV18
CASSPPTGNSPLHF
>few|TRBJ1-2|.|TRBV27
CASSFDSMNGYTF
>.|TRBJ1-1|.|TRBV5-1
CASSITGNTEAFF
>.|TRBJ1-1|.|TRBV2
CASSDYGNTEAFF
>.|TRBJ2-4|TRBD2|TRBV25-1
CASSDRHLAGGNIQYF
>.|TRBJ2-7|.|TRBV7-3
CASSLKPGPYEQYF
>.|TRBJ2-2|.|TRBV7-9
CASTPGRADTGELFF
>.|TRBJ2-1|.|TRBV9
CASSALSYNEQFF
>.|TRBJ2-3|.|TRBV9
CASSVGGAPTDTQYF
>.|TRBJ2-3|.|TRBV27
CASSSVLPNTQYF
>once|TRBJ2-1|.|TRBV7-6
CASSLVLLANEQFF
>.|TRBJ2-3|.|TRBV4-1
CASSQGWVSTDTQYF
>.|TRBJ2-7|.|TRBV5-1
CASSWRLPDEQYF